The 28 T cell receptor beta chains listed next were all sequenced from one sample in a study of T cells in Graves' hyperthyroidism and ophthalmopathy. From RNA transcripts, TCR beta CDR3 regions were amplified. The study used the HTBI primer set for a first-round RT-PCR of the TCR CDR3. TCRdb re-called the multiplex PCR reads through MiXCR, storing one row per CDR3 protein. The repertoire has around 400,000 distinct CDR3 sequences, 15% to 17% of them found once; the top ten carry 28%. Sequencing input: blood. These receptors came from a woman aged 18 to 35 with Graves' hyperthyroidism that later progressed to Graves' ophthalmopathy.

About this clonotype itself: A much larger clone sits a single nucleotide away, making a read error possible. This rearrangement joins TRBV5-1 to TRBJ2-1; D is possibly TRBD1 (7 bases). This CDR3 is built from 20 residues. Germline V lookup: CDR1 SGHRS, CDR2 YFSETQ. The V gene lost 0 bases and the J gene lost 2 bases, with 24 bases spanning the gap. CDR3 residues: CASSLAFGGGPLDPYNEQFF. CDR3 bases: TGCGCCAGCAGCTTGGCCTTCGGAGGGGGCCCACTAGACCCCTACAATGAGCAGTTCTTC.

The V call is TRBV14, the J call TRBJ2-7, with no clear D. Trimming left V 3 bases short and J 3 bases short, with 6 bases between. From germline, CDR1 is SGHDN and CDR2 FVKESK. There are 12 residues in the CDR3. The CDR3 reads CASSQLYYEQYF. As DNA, the CDR3 is TGTGCCAGCAGCCAGTTATACTACGAGCAGTACTTC.

The rearrangement joins TRBV3-1 to TRBJ1-2; D is unresolved. This CDR3 comprises 14 residues. The germline CDR1 and CDR2 sequences are LGHDT and YNNKEL (reference sequence). The V gene lost 0 bases and the J gene lost 1 base, with 6 bases spanning the gap. In DNA, the CDR3 is TGTGCCAGCAGCCAAGATCAGGTTAACTATGGCTACACCTTC. Protein: CASSQDQVNYGYTF.

This clonotype was found a few times. This rearrangement joins TRBV6-1 to TRBJ2-3; TRBD2 agrees at 7 bases. The CDR3 is 13 amino acids. CDR1 MNHNS and CDR2 SASEGT come from the germline V gene. J was trimmed by 4 bases and V by 7 bases; bases with no gene match: 5. CDR3 DNA: TGTGCCAGCAAGGGAGGGGCTGCAGATACGCAGTATTTT. It specifies CASKGGAADTQYF.

This clonotype occurred many times. V and J are TRBV3-1 and TRBJ2-6, with D perhaps being TRBD1 or TRBD2 (5 bases each). The CDR3 runs 14 residues. Germline lookup yields CDR1 LGHDT and CDR2 YNNKEL (reference sequence). The V end was cut by 3 bases, the J end by 4 bases, with 7 bases between. CDR3 sequence: CASSQGPGANVLTF. As DNA, the CDR3 is TGTGCCAGCAGCCAGGGACCCGGGGCCAACGTCCTGACTTTC.

The rearrangement uses TRBV5-8 and TRBJ2-7; no clear D. Germline CDR1 reads SGHTS; CDR2 reads YDEGEE. V was clipped by 1 base and J by 5 bases, with 4 bases between them. This CDR3 has 11 residues. This CDR3 is CASSLNNEQYF. CDR3 coding DNA: TGTGCCAGCAGCTTGAATAACGAGCAGTACTTC. The variable domain in full, with the rest retrieved from reference TRBV5-8 and TRBJ2-7, is EAGVTQSPTHLIKTRGQQATLRCSPISGHTSVYWYQQALGLGLQFLLWYDEGEERNRGNFPPRFSGRQFPNYSSELNVNALELEDSALYLCASSLNNEQYFGPGTRLTVT.

The sample holds many counts of this clonotype. V gene TRBV28 combines with J gene TRBJ2-1; D is undetermined. CDR3 length equals 12 residues. Trimming shortened V by 6 bases and J by 6 bases, and 9 bases separated the two germline ends. Germline V lookup: CDR1 MDHEN, CDR2 SYDVKM. CDR3 loop: CASRLTFNEQFF. In DNA form, the CDR3 reads TGTGCCAGCAGACTGACTTTCAATGAGCAGTTCTTC. The entire variable domain, with the rest obtained from reference TRBV28 and TRBJ2-1, is as follows: DVKVTQSSRYLVKRTGEKVFLECVQDMDHENMFWYRQDPGLGLRLIYFSYDVKMKEKGDIPEGYSVSREKKERFSLILESASTNQTSMYLCASRLTFNEQFFGPGTRLTVL.

The chain combines TRBV4-1 with TRBJ2-1; 7 bases are shared with TRBD2. Trimming at V came to 0 bases and at J to 0 bases, leaving 8 bases not matched to a gene. CDR3 size: 18 residues. Germline CDR1 reads MGHRA; CDR2 reads YSYEKL. This chain's CDR3 is CASSQDSAAGYSYNEQFF. The CDR3 nucleotides are TGCGCCAGCAGCCAAGATTCGGCAGCGGGATACTCCTACAATGAGCAGTTCTTC.

This clonotype was seen ten or more times. The chain combines TRBV6-1 with TRBJ2-1, with D maybe TRBD1 (5 bases). V dropped 6 bases and J dropped 0 bases, with 12 bases sitting between them. From germline, CDR1 is MNHNS and CDR2 SASEGT. This CDR3 contains 15 residues. The CDR3 DNA sequence: TGTGCCAGCAGCAGAACAGGTCACTCCTACAATGAGCAGTTCTTC. It encodes CASSRTGHSYNEQFF.

This clonotype showed up many times. The chain has TRBV24-1 and TRBJ2-3, with a tentative D call TRBD2 (5 bases). Germline values: CDR1 KGHDR, CDR2 SFDVKD. This CDR3 has 20 residues. Trimming left V 4 bases short and J 4 bases short, with 29 bases between. The CDR3 DNA reads TGTGCCACCAGTGAACAGCGGACCCACGGATACGAGAGGGTTTCAGATACGCAGTATTTT. This sequence encodes CATSEQRTHGYERVSDTQYF.

The table lists this clonotype with many counts. The chain recombines TRBV20-1 with TRBJ1-2, with 9 bases aligning to TRBD1. Trimming took 6 bases from V and 6 from J; bases not matched to a gene: 11. Germline loops: CDR1 DFQATT, CDR2 SNEGSKA (reference sequence). There are 14 residues in the CDR3. In nucleotides, the CDR3 is TGCAGTGCCTCGAGGGTGACAGGGGGGAATGGCTACACCTTC. Encoded protein: CSASRVTGGNGYTF.

This clonotype was found once. This may be a read error, as it is one base from a much larger clone. The rearrangement joins TRBV28 to TRBJ2-5; D is unclear. Germline values: CDR1 MDHEN, CDR2 SYDVKM. The CDR3 has 15 amino acids. Trimming left V 2 bases short and J 5 bases short, with 15 bases between. The CDR3 region is CASSLEVGHRETQYF. Here the CDR3 DNA reads TGTGCCAGCAGTTTAGAGGTGGGCCATAGGGAGACCCAGTACTTC.

The chain joins TRBV6-1 to TRBJ1-3, with 7 bases lining up with TRBD1. Germline V gene lookup returns CDR1 MNHNS and CDR2 SASEGT. This CDR3 is 15 amino acids long. V lost 6 bases and J lost 2; bases outside the gene matches: 7. The CDR3 nucleotides are TGTGCCAGCAGACTAGACAGGGTGGCTGGAAACACCATATATTTT. Protein product: CASRLDRVAGNTIYF.

Many counts were recorded for this clonotype. V usage is TRBV7-9 and J usage is TRBJ2-3; D tentatively fits TRBD1 or TRBD2 (6 bases each). CDR1 and CDR2 from the germline V gene are SEHNR and FQNEAQ (reference sequence). The V end was cut by 9 bases, the J end by 0 bases, with 22 bases between. There are 17 residues in the CDR3. The CDR3 coding sequence is TGTGCCAGTCACTTAGAAATCCTAGGGGGGAGCACAGATACGCAGTATTTT. Translating it yields CASHLEILGGSTDTQYF.

This clonotype was counted ten times or more. The V call is TRBV30, the J call TRBJ2-3; D is ambiguous. V shed 2 bases and J shed 4 bases, with 4 bases lying between them. The CDR3 length is 11 residues. CDR1 and CDR2 from the germline V gene are GTSNPN and SVGIG (reference sequence). This chain's CDR3 is CAWSKADTQYF. CDR3 in DNA: TGTGCCTGGAGTAAGGCAGATACGCAGTATTTT.

This clonotype was detected many times. This rearrangement joins TRBV11-2 to TRBJ2-7; D remains ambiguous. Germline assignment: CDR1 SGHAT and CDR2 FQNNGV. This CDR3 region has 14 residues. V was pared by 1 base and J by 3 bases, with 10 bases between. Written as DNA, the CDR3 is TGTGCCAGCAGCTTAGGGGTCAGGAGCTACGAGCAGTACTTC. This codes for CASSLGVRSYEQYF.

This clonotype was seen repeatedly, ten times or more. V usage is TRBV28 and J usage is TRBJ2-7; TRBD1 matches at 9 bases. The CDR3 contains 13 residues. The germline V gene encodes CDR1 MDHEN and CDR2 SYDVKM. The junction had 6 bases not matched to a gene; V was cut back by 6 bases and J by 6 bases. For the CDR3, the DNA is TGTGCCAGCAGCGGGACAGGGACCCTCGAGCAGTACTTC. Amino acids: CASSGTGTLEQYF.

This clonotype has at least ten counts. This rearrangement joins TRBV7-8 to TRBJ2-7; D remains ambiguous. The CDR3 consists of 14 residues. CDR1 and CDR2 (germline): SGHVS, FQNEAQ. V dropped 5 bases and J dropped 2 bases, with 13 bases sitting between them. CDR3 DNA: TGTGCCAGCAGCCCCAGCAGGATGGCCTACGAGCAGTACTTC. Protein product: CASSPSRMAYEQYF.

This clonotype was seen ten or more times. The V gene is TRBV12-3 or TRBV12-4, the J gene TRBJ2-1; D perhaps matches TRBD2 (6 bases). This CDR3 spans 13 amino acids. V was trimmed by 3 bases and J by 7 bases, leaving 10 bases between them. CDR3 region: CASSFRGNNEQFF. The CDR3 DNA reads as TGTGCCAGCAGTTTTCGGGGGAATAATGAGCAGTTCTTC.

This clonotype was recorded many times. Written as DNA, the CDR3 is TGTGCCAGCTATAGCACTGAAGCTTTCTTT. Encoded protein: CASYSTEAFF. The chain has TRBV2 and TRBJ1-1; D gene unclear. Germline CDR1 reads SNHLY; CDR2 reads FYNNEI. The ends were cut back, 8 bases at V and 4 bases at J, with 5 bases in the middle. The CDR3 length is 10 residues.

There are many counts of this clonotype. The chain uses TRBV12-3 or TRBV12-4 and TRBJ2-3; 8 bases align to TRBD2. The CDR3 has 14 residues. Trimming at V came to 6 bases and at J to 1 base, leaving 3 bases not matched to a gene. The CDR3 loop reads CASRVTSGTDTQYF. CDR3 nucleotide sequence: TGTGCCAGCAGGGTGACTAGCGGCACAGATACGCAGTATTTT.

In its sample, this clonotype was seen many times. V and J are TRBV20-1 and TRBJ2-5, with 13 nucleotides matching TRBD2. Germline CDR1 reads DFQATT; CDR2 reads SNEGSKA (reference sequence). This CDR3 comprises 15 residues. Germline trimming cut 6 bases from V and 5 bases from J; bases unmatched to any gene: 9. The CDR3 DNA is TGCAGTGCGCCAACTAGCGGGAGGGCCCAGGAGACCCAGTACTTC. Amino acid sequence: CSAPTSGRAQETQYF.

This clonotype appeared a few times. A junction end diverges from the germline sequence, so it may reflect a read error. The chain carries TRBV6-1 and TRBJ2-2, with TRBD2 as a possible D gene (6 bases). This CDR3 has 14 amino acids. The germline gives CDR1 MNHNS, CDR2 SASEGT. The CDR3 DNA is TGTGCCAGCAGTGAGACTAGAAACATCGGGGAGCTGTTTTTT. Residues: CASSETRNIGELFF.

In its sample, this clonotype was seen many times. The chain recombines TRBV12-3 or TRBV12-4 with TRBJ2-7, with D tentatively TRBD1 (6 bases). CDR3 length: 14 amino acids. The V gene lost 3 bases and the J gene lost 2 bases, with 11 bases spanning the gap. Here the CDR3 DNA reads TGTGCCAGCAGTTTTGGGGCAGGGGCCTACGAGCAGTACTTC. Residues: CASSFGAGAYEQYF.

This sequence joins TRBV19 and TRBJ2-3; D unclear. The CDR3 consists of 13 residues. The germline V gene encodes CDR1 LNHDA and CDR2 SQIVND (reference sequence). V was clipped by 4 bases and J by 3 bases, with 8 bases between them. The CDR3 reads CASSNLQTDTQYF. Written as DNA, the CDR3 is TGTGCCAGTAGTAACCTACAGACAGATACGCAGTATTTT.

The sample holds many counts of this clonotype. V gene TRBV20-1 combines with J gene TRBJ1-1; the D is unclear. This CDR3 is 13 amino acids long. Germline values: CDR1 DFQATT, CDR2 SNEGSKA (reference sequence). Trimming left V 2 bases short and J 1 base short, with 8 bases between. The CDR3 DNA follows: TGCAGTGCTAGACCTGTAAGGAACACTGAAGCTTTCTTT. Protein product: CSARPVRNTEAFF.

The chain links TRBV20-1 to TRBJ1-2; 8 nucleotides align to TRBD1. This CDR3 is built from 16 residues. Germline CDR1 DFQATT, CDR2 SNEGSKA (reference sequence). V was clipped by 4 bases and J by 2 bases; unmatched bases: 12. The CDR3 sequence: CSATPSGQGANYGYTF. The CDR3 coding sequence is TGCAGTGCTACCCCGAGTGGGCAGGGGGCGAACTATGGCTACACCTTC.

This clonotype occurred many times. V and J are TRBV6-1 and TRBJ1-4, with 9 bases identical to TRBD1. V shed 4 bases, J shed 1 base, and the junction held 4 bases outside the gene matches. Germline V lookup: CDR1 MNHNS, CDR2 SASEGT. The CDR3 runs to 16 residues. The chain's CDR3 is CASSGGQGRTNEKLFF. For the CDR3, the DNA is TGTGCCAGCAGTGGGGGACAGGGAAGAACTAATGAAAAACTGTTTTTT.